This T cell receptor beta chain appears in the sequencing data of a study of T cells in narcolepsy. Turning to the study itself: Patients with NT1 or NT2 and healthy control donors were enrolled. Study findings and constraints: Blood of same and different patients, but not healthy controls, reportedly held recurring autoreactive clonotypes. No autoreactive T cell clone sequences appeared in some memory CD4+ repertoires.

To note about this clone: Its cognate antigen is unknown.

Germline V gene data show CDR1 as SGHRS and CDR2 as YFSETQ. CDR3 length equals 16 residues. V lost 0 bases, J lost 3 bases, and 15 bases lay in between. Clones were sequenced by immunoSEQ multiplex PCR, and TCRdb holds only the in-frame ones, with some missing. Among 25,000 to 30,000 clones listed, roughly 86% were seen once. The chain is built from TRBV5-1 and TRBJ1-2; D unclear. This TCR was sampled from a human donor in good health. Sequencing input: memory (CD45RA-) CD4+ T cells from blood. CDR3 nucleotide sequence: TGCGCCAGCAGCTTGGAGAGCCGAGCGAGGGACTATGGCTACACCTTC. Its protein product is CASSLESRARDYGYTF. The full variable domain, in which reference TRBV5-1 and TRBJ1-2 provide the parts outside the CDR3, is KAGVTQTPRYLIKTRGQQVTLSCSPISGHRSVSWYQQTPGQGLQFLFEYFSETQRNKGNFPGRFSGRQFSNSRSEMNVSTLELGDSALYLCASSLESRARDYGYTFGSGTRLTVV.